The sequence of this TCR beta chain was determined in a study of STAT5B mutations in CD4+ large granular lymphocyte leukemia. Study conclusions and caveats: Patient CD4-sorted repertoires stayed more clonal than healthy ones after leukemic-clone removal.

In the case of this clone: What it recognizes is unknown.

Using immunoSEQ multiplex PCR, the repertoire was profiled, and TCRdb retains in-frame clones only, with some absent. Of tens of thousands of clones detected, approximately 83% appear once; the ten largest clones hold 0.3% to 0.45%. The sequence derives from a human donor in good health. Sequencing was done on a sample of CD4+ T cells from blood buffy coats.

The CDR3 DNA follows: TGTGCCAGCAGTGCCCCTGGACAAAGGAACTATGGCTACACCTTC. Protein: CASSAPGQRNYGYTF. This chain connects TRBV2 to TRBJ1-2; D perhaps matches TRBD1 (5 bases). Germline CDR1 is SNHLY and CDR2 is FYNNEI. Trimming stripped 4 bases from V and 2 bases from J, with 14 bases between. This CDR3 has 15 amino acids.